The next 26 T cell receptor delta chains were all read from a single sample in a study of Vδ1+ human thymocytes. Study results and limitations: Thymic TRG and TRD repertoires appeared highly polyclonal, with Gaussian CDR3 length distributions.

RNA was extracted from the cells and then reverse transcribed. The CDR3 regions were amplified by multiplex PCR from V-gene primers to a constant-region primer. TCRdb reprocessed the multiplex PCR reads through CATT. The data show around 24,000 delta-chain clones, 25% to 35% seen once. These receptors have no identified antigens. Material for sequencing was Vdelta1+ gamma-delta thymocytes from the thymus. Subset noted: FACS-sorted CD3+ TCRalphabeta- TCRVdelta1+ TCRVdelta2- thymocytes. Source of these receptors: a boy under two years old who had congenital heart surgery.

This chain uses TRDV1 with TRDJ1, with 10 positions matching TRDD3. The V gene end was trimmed by 5 bases and the J gene end by 0 bases; junction bases not matched to a gene: 21. Germline V gene data show CDR1 as TSWWSYY and CDR2 as QGS. The CDR3 has 21 amino acids. Here the CDR3 reads CALGFFPTSYYWGMYTDKLIF. The CDR3 DNA follows: TGTGCTCTTGGGTTCTTCCCCACTTCCTACTACTGGGGGATGTACACCGATAAACTCATCTTT.

About this clone itself: One base away lies a much larger clone, so this may be a sequencing read error. The sample carries other DNA sequences with the same CDR3. This rearrangement joins TRDV2 to TRDJ3; TRDD3 is a possible D gene (5 bases). There are 21 residues in the CDR3. V was cut by 2 bases and J by 0 bases, with 22 bases left in between. CDR1 and CDR2 from the germline V gene are GEAIGNYY and EKD. The DNA of the CDR3 is TGTGCCTGTGACATGGGATCCGTACGGAGGCAGAGCTCCTGGGACACCCGACAGATGTTTTTC. It translates to CACDMGSVRRQSSWDTRQMFF.

The count of this clone is one. Possible read error: a much larger clone is one base away. This chain joins TRDV1 and TRDJ1, with 9 bases matching TRDD3. Germline lookup yields CDR1 TSWWSYY and CDR2 QGS. The CDR3 is made up of 20 amino acids. The CDR3 nucleotides are TGTGCTCTTGGGGAAGACGGCCTCCACTCGGGGGATACCCCCACCGATGAACTCATCTTT. Translated: CALGEDGLHSGDTPTDELIF.

To note about this clone: Germline is not matched at one junction end, which may reflect a read error. The same CDR3 also results from other DNA sequences found in this sample. The genes are TRDV1 and TRDJ1, with TRDD3 matching over 8 bases. CDR3 length equals 21 residues. CDR1 is TSWWSYY, CDR2 QGS, per germline. The CDR3 here is CALGELSPPYWGFPSTDKLIF. In DNA form, the CDR3 reads TGTGCTCTTGGTGAACTCAGTCCCCCGTACTGGGGGTTCCCGAGCACCGATAAACTCATCTTT.

To note about this clone: At one of its ends the junction is not consistent with the germline gene, which may arise from a read error. V and J are TRDV1 and TRDJ2; D is unclear. Germline CDR1 is TSWWSYY and CDR2 is QGS. There are 16 residues in the CDR3. The CDR3 region has the DNA TGTGCTCTTGGGGAACCGTCGGGTGCTTTGCCAGCACAACTCTTCTTT. Amino acids: CALGEPSGALPAQLFF.

In its sample, this clone was seen a few times. The rearrangement links TRDV1 to TRDJ1; 8 bases map to TRDD3. CDR1 is TSWWSYY, CDR2 QGS, per germline. Trimming took 3 bases from V and 5 from J; bases not matched to a gene: 14. This CDR3 is built from 17 residues. Here the CDR3 reads CALGDPLRWGTEDKLIF. In DNA, the CDR3 is TGTGCTCTTGGGGACCCCCTTCGCTGGGGGACCGAGGATAAACTCATCTTT.

This chain uses TRDV1 with TRDJ1, with D possibly being TRDD3 (6 bases). CDR1 and CDR2 from the germline V gene are TSWWSYY and QGS. The CDR3 sequence is 27 residues long. Trimming took 5 bases from V and 0 from J, leaving 49 bases between them. Written as DNA, the CDR3 is TGTGCTCTTGGGCCTAAACCCAGGGGACCCTACTGGGAGATAGCGGGGGACTACCCGCGGGACACCGATAAACTCATCTTT. Translated, it gives CALGPKPRGPYWEIAGDYPRDTDKLIF.

Relative to its sample, this clone is medium-sized. The rearrangement joins TRDV1 to TRDJ2; TRDD3 is a possible D gene (6 bases). The CDR3 loop spans 16 amino acids. Germline CDR1 and CDR2: TSWWSYY and QGS. V lost 1 base and J lost 5, with 14 bases in between. CDR3 sequence reads: CALGERTGDTTAQLFF. CDR3 in DNA: TGTGCTCTTGGGGAACGGACGGGGGACACCACAGCACAACTCTTCTTT.

The chain uses TRDV1 and TRDJ1, with 9 bases matching TRDD3. The CDR3 has 18 residues. Germline CDR1 and CDR2: TSWWSYY and QGS. J was trimmed by 6 bases and V by 0 bases; bases with no gene match: 14. DNA of the CDR3: TGTGCTCTTGGGGAACTAGGGTACGAGGGGATACGGACCTATAAACTCATCTTT. Translated, it gives CALGELGYEGIRTYKLIF.

In its sample, this clone was seen a few times. The chain recombines TRDV1 with TRDJ1; TRDD3 matches at 9 bases. The J segment lost 5 bases and the V segment lost 5 bases, leaving 27 bases of the junction unmatched. The germline V gene encodes CDR1 TSWWSYY and CDR2 QGS. The CDR3 totals 21 residues. The CDR3 DNA follows: TGTGCTCTTGGGCCTCGTTGGTACATACCTTCTATACTGGGGGAGACGGATAAACTCATCTTT. Its translation: CALGPRWYIPSILGETDKLIF.

This clone was seen a single time. The chain joins TRDV1 to TRDJ1, with D tentatively TRDD1 (5 bases). Germline CDR1 is TSWWSYY and CDR2 is QGS. This CDR3 contains 17 residues. Trimming cost V 2 bases and J 9 bases, with 25 bases left between them. This CDR3 is CALGESIGPNEIFELIF. In DNA form, the CDR3 reads TGTGCTCTTGGGGAAAGCATCGGACCCAACGAAATTTTTGAACTCATCTTT.

This clone was detected only a few times. This rearrangement joins TRDV1 to TRDJ1; D perhaps matches TRDD2 (6 bases). In germline, CDR1 is TSWWSYY, CDR2 QGS. With 5 bases removed from V and 0 bases from J, the gap between germline ends came to 19 bases. This CDR3 is 17 amino acids long. CDR3 DNA sequence: TGTGCTCTTGGGCAAAGATTATCCTACTTGTACACCGATAAACTCATCTTT. It encodes CALGQRLSYLYTDKLIF.

Turning to this clone: An end of the junction differs from the germline gene, which may be a read error. J is TRDJ1 and V is TRDV1; 10 bases agree with TRDD3. This CDR3 comprises 22 residues. CDR1 is TSWWSYY, CDR2 QGS, per germline. In nucleotides, the CDR3 is TGTGCTCGTGGGGACCCCATCCCCGTACTGGGGGATCTACATAAACCCACCGATAAACTCATCTTT. Protein: CARGDPIPVLGDLHKPTDKLIF.

This clone was observed a handful of times. V usage is TRDV1 and J usage is TRDJ1; 10 nucleotides agree with TRDD3. This CDR3 is built from 23 residues. Germline values: CDR1 TSWWSYY, CDR2 QGS. V shed 2 bases, J shed 3 bases, and the junction held 27 bases outside the gene matches. The CDR3 reads CALGEGAPERWWGILYVSDKLIF. As DNA, the CDR3 is TGTGCTCTTGGGGAAGGGGCACCCGAAAGGTGGTGGGGGATACTTTACGTTTCCGATAAACTCATCTTT.

V is TRDV1 and J is TRDJ1, with D perhaps matching TRDD2 (6 bases). The CDR3 spans 17 residues. Germline loops: CDR1 TSWWSYY, CDR2 QGS. The V gene lost 2 bases and the J gene lost 4 bases, with 20 bases spanning the gap. Written as DNA, the CDR3 is TGTGCTCTTGGGGAATGCCCCGGCTCCTACTTGAACGATAAACTCATCTTT. Amino acid sequence: CALGECPGSYLNDKLIF.

This clone was seen a few times. A far larger clone is one nucleotide away, so this likely arose from a read error. Other DNA sequences in this sample translate to the same CDR3. The rearrangement joins TRDV2 to TRDJ1; 11 nucleotides agree with TRDD3. The CDR3 consists of 15 residues. Per germline, CDR1 GEAIGNYY and CDR2 EKD. CDR3 region: CACQWGIRLTDKLIF. CDR3 nucleotide sequence: TGCGCCTGTCAATGGGGGATACGTCTGACCGATAAACTCATCTTT.

The chain carries TRDV1 and TRDJ1; possible D gene TRDD3, 6 bases. This CDR3 contains 17 residues. Per germline, CDR1 TSWWSYY and CDR2 QGS. Trimming took 4 bases from V and 2 from J, leaving 20 bases between them. The CDR3: CALGAHPGEGTTDKLIF. In nucleotides, the CDR3 is TGTGCTCTTGGGGCCCACCCGGGGGAGGGGACGACCGATAAACTCATCTTT.

In its sample, this clone was seen a few times. The V call is TRDV1, the J call TRDJ1, with no clear D. Germline V gives CDR1 TSWWSYY, CDR2 QGS. V was shortened by 0 bases and J by 0 bases, with 14 bases between the two germline ends. The CDR3 runs 17 residues. CDR3 residues: CALGELSDYPYTDKLIF. Written as DNA, the CDR3 is TGTGCTCTTGGGGAACTGAGTGATTACCCGTACACCGATAAACTCATCTTT.

This clone turned up a few times. Additional DNA sequences in this sample encode the identical CDR3. V is TRDV1 and J is TRDJ1; 10 bases are shared with TRDD3. The junction had 19 bases not matched to a gene; V was cut back by 2 bases and J by 7 bases. Germline V gives CDR1 TSWWSYY, CDR2 QGS. CDR3 size: 19 residues. Written as DNA, the CDR3 is TGTGCTCTTGGGGAAGGGACCGGCCTGGGGGATAGGCGGCTTGGTAAACTCATCTTT. Amino acid sequence: CALGEGTGLGDRRLGKLIF.

A word on this clone: This likely came from a read error, as a far larger clone is one base away. This chain links TRDV2 with TRDJ1, with TRDD3 matching 10 bases. Trimming cost V 5 bases and J 0 bases; bases outside gene matches: 14. CDR1 is GEAIGNYY and CDR2 is EKD in the germline V gene. This CDR3 has 18 amino acids. CDR3 region: CACGTPLLGDYYTDKLIF. In DNA form, the CDR3 reads TGTGCCTGTGGCACGCCCTTACTGGGGGATTACTACACCGATAAACTCATCTTT.

A few counts support this clone. J is TRDJ1 and V is TRDV1; maybe TRDD2 (5 bases). Germline-derived CDR1 and CDR2 are TSWWSYY and QGS. The V and J ends lost 1 base and 2 bases respectively, with 23 bases between them. The CDR3 contains 19 residues. CDR3 amino acids: CALGEHRSLPPESTDKLIF. Written as DNA, the CDR3 is TGTGCTCTTGGGGAACACCGCTCCCTACCGCCCGAATCGACCGATAAACTCATCTTT.

The chain links TRDV1 to TRDJ1; 12 nucleotides agree with TRDD3. The CDR3 consists of 28 residues. Germline CDR1 and CDR2: TSWWSYY and QGS. The V segment lost 0 bases and the J segment 4 bases; nucleotides outside the gene matches: 39. The CDR3 spells CALGELGRLSFLRSVPGGYAGVVDKLIF. The DNA for the CDR3 is TGTGCTCTTGGGGAACTAGGAAGGCTCTCCTTCCTTCGGTCCGTCCCTGGGGGATACGCGGGGGTTGTCGATAAACTCATCTTT.

The chain couples TRDV1 to TRDJ1; D uncertain. The CDR3 sequence is 15 residues long. Germline V lookup: CDR1 TSWWSYY, CDR2 QGS. Trimming took 4 bases from V and 0 from J, leaving 12 bases between them. Here the CDR3 DNA reads TGTGCTCTTGGGGGACAGTGGACGTACACCGATAAACTCATCTTT. Protein: CALGGQWTYTDKLIF.

Comment on this clone: One end of the junction varies from germline; a read error may be responsible. This rearrangement joins TRDV1 to TRDJ1; D is ambiguous. The CDR3 runs to 11 residues. Germline V gene data show CDR1 as TSWWSYY and CDR2 as QGS. CDR3 nucleotides: TGTGCTCTTGGGGAAGCCGATAAACCCATCTTT. Encoded protein: CALGEADKPIF.

This chain connects TRDV1 to TRDJ1, with 10 bases that match TRDD3. V gave up 0 bases and J gave up 1 base; unmatched junction bases: 20. CDR3 size: 22 residues. Germline CDR1 TSWWSYY, CDR2 QGS. The CDR3 DNA sequence: TGTGCTCTTGGGGAACTTCGCCCGGGAGAGGGGGATACGAGTTTGAGCACCGATAAACTCATCTTT. This encodes CALGELRPGEGDTSLSTDKLIF.

In the case of this clone: A much larger clone sits a single nucleotide away, making a read error possible. The chain recombines TRDV1 with TRDJ1; 9 bases align to TRDD3. CDR3 length: 17 residues. In germline, CDR1 is TSWWSYY, CDR2 QGS. V dropped 5 bases and J dropped 3; count of bases not matched to a gene: 13. The CDR3 coding sequence is TGTGCTCTTGGGCGACCTAATACGGGGATACGCCCCGATAAACTCATCTTT. This sequence encodes CALGRPNTGIRPDKLIF.